The clone carrying this T cell receptor beta chain has more than one count but fewer than ten. The antigen is not known. This sample was taken from a study of cytomegalovirus exposure and HLA in healthy donors. Overall study context: Genotyping of nearly 400 donors showed that 80% to 85% belonged to the Caucasian-associated ancestry cluster.

CDR3 size: 15 residues. Germline CDR1 reads SQVTM; CDR2 reads ANQGSEA. Losses at the gene ends were 4 bases for V and 5 bases for J; bases not matched to a gene: 13. Study results and limitations: It was shown in a later analysis that HLA-associated TCR beta chains were more clonally expanded than other, equally common chains.

PCR employed 60 Vbeta and 13 Jbeta primers. In the original workflow: An analysis that came later counted some 80 million unique TCR beta chains, approximately 12 million shared. Some clones are missing from TCRdb's copy, which holds only in-frame ones; the method was immunoSEQ multiplex PCR. The DNA gave D and trimming, while V, J and clone size come from that table. The sample holds approximately 170,000 clones; around 78% are singletons and the top ten take about 2%. This sequence joins TRBV29-1 and TRBJ1-2; 7 positions match TRBD1. Material: PBMCs. The TCR sequence derives from a woman younger than 45 in good health and CMV-seropositive. The CDR3 reads CSVANQGVGLYGYTF. CDR3 bases: TGCAGCGTTGCAAATCAGGGGGTAGGGCTGTATGGCTACACCTTC.